These T cell receptor beta chains were read from a single sample in a study of blood T cell repertoires in COVID-19. The repertoire was sequenced with immunoSEQ multiplex PCR; TCRdb's copy has only in-frame clones and lacks some. Of 150,000 to 200,000 clones detected, about 85% appear once; the ten largest clones hold approximately 9.4%. Sequenced: peripheral blood. These receptors were obtained from a woman of 80 years or more with acute or convalescent COVID-19. Each CDR3 is given with its conserved first and last residue. A D gene is named only where the DNA matches it firmly. A row's size may be missing; if present it is once, few, many or a size class.

>once|TRBV18|.|TRBJ1-2
TGTGCCAGCTCACCGGAAACCGAGCGCCAGGGTCACGGCTACACCTTC
CASSPETERQGHGYTF
>.|TRBV4-3|.|TRBJ1-1
TGCGCCAGCAGCCAAGATATGGGGGCGAACACTGAAGCTTTCTTT
CASSQDMGANTEAFF
>.|TRBV5-4|.|TRBJ2-1
TGTGCCAGCAGCTACAGCACAGTCAATGAGCAGTTCTTC
CASSYSTVNEQFF
>.|TRBV6-5|.|TRBJ2-1
TGTGCCAGCAGTTACTCGAGAGTGTACAATGAGCAGTTCTTC
CASSYSRVYNEQFF
>.|TRBV28|TRBD1|TRBJ1-4
TGTGCCAGCAGTTTAATTCCAGGGGGAAATGAAAAACTGTTTTTT
CASSLIPGGNEKLFF
>.|TRBV24-1|TRBD1|TRBJ2-7
TGTGCCACCAGTGATCCGACAGGGGCGGACGAGCAGTACTTC
CATSDPTGADEQYF
>.|TRBV9|TRBD2|TRBJ2-7
TGTGCCAGCAGCGTCGGACTAGCGGGCGAACCCTCCTACGAGCAGTACTTC
CASSVGLAGEPSYEQYF
>.|TRBV30|.|TRBJ1-2
TGTGCCTGGGCCAGGGGTAGTGCCTATGGCTACACCTTC
CAWARGSAYGYTF
>.|TRBV7-9|TRBD1|TRBJ2-7
TGTGCCAGCAGCTTAGCGATCGGACAGGGAAATTCTTACGAGCAGTACTTC
CASSLAIGQGNSYEQYF
>.|TRBV12-5|.|TRBJ2-3
TGTGCTAGTGGTTTGGGCAGTCACACAGATACGCAGTATTTT
CASGLGSHTDTQYF
>few|TRBV12-3/TRBV12-4|.|TRBJ1-2
TGTGCCAGCAGTCGAAACAGGGCAGGGGGCTACACCTTC
CASSRNRAGGYTF
>.|TRBV5-4|TRBD2|TRBJ2-1
TGTGCCAGCACCTGGAGTACTAGCGGGTTTGGTGAGCAGTTCTTC
CASTWSTSGFGEQFF
>.|TRBV3-1/TRBV3-2|.|TRBJ1-4
TGTGCCAGCAGCCAAGAAGGGGCTCAGGGAAAACTGTTTTTT
CASSQEGAQGKLFF
>.|TRBV7-2|.|TRBJ1-2
TGTGCCAGCAGTGGACCAGGGGCGTTAAGTGGCTACACCTTC
CASSGPGALSGYTF
>.|TRBV18|TRBD1|TRBJ2-1
TGTGCCAGCTCACTCGGGGGACAGGGGGCCTTCAATGAGCAGTTCTTC
CASSLGGQGAFNEQFF
>.|TRBV25-1|TRBD2|TRBJ2-5
TGTGCCAGCAGTGCCCTGACTAGCGGGGTGGGGACCCAGTACTTC
CASSALTSGVGTQYF
>.|TRBV12-3/TRBV12-4|.|TRBJ2-5
TGTGCCAGCAGTTTGGTGGGAGGAGAGACCCAGTACTTC
CASSLVGGETQYF
>.|TRBV6-5|TRBD2|TRBJ2-3
TGTGCCAGCAGTTGGCGGGGGGGCCCAGATACGCAGTATTTT
CASSWRGGPDTQYF
>once|TRBV6-1|.|TRBJ1-6
TGTGCCAGCAGTGGCATGACAGTCAACTCCTATAATTCACCCCTCCACTTT
CASSGMTVNSYNSPLHF
>.|TRBV19|.|TRBJ2-3
TGTGCCAGTAGTATAGAACCGGCCGCCCGAGGGTCAGATACGCAGTATTTT
CASSIEPAARGSDTQYF
>.|TRBV18|.|TRBJ1-2
TGTGCCAGCTCAGGACAGCCTAACTATGGCTACACCTTC
CASSGQPNYGYTF
>.|TRBV5-1|.|TRBJ2-3
TGCGCCAGCAGCTTATCGGCGGCAGATACGCAGTATTTT
CASSLSAADTQYF
>.|TRBV2|TRBD1|TRBJ1-1
TGTGCCAGCAGTCCTACAGGGGGATGGACTGAAGCTTTCTTT
CASSPTGGWTEAFF
>.|TRBV12-3/TRBV12-4|.|TRBJ1-2
TGTGCCAGCACCGATCCCGGCGGCTATGGCTACACCTTC
CASTDPGGYGYTF
>.|TRBV5-4|TRBD2|TRBJ2-7
TGTGCCAGCAGCTTAAACCTAGCGGGCGAGCAGTACTTC
CASSLNLAGEQYF
>.|TRBV30|TRBD2|TRBJ2-7
TGTGCCTGGGGGCGGGGGGCCTACGAGCAGTACTTC
CAWGRGAYEQYF
>.|TRBV3-1/TRBV3-2|TRBD2|TRBJ2-5
TGTGCCAGCAGACCCTATCTCCCGGGGGGGCACTGGACCCAGTACTTC
CASRPYLPGGHWTQYF
>.|TRBV30|TRBD2|TRBJ2-1
TGTGCCTGGACTAGCGGCCGACTCCGCAATGAGCAGTTCTTC
CAWTSGRLRNEQFF
>.|TRBV5-1|.|TRBJ2-6
TGCGCCAGCAGCTTGGGACAGACTGGGGCCAACGTCCTGACTTTC
CASSLGQTGANVLTF
>.|TRBV9|.|TRBJ1-1
TGTGCCAGCAGCGACGGACCCGCGGGGGCGGCTTTCTTT
CASSDGPAGAAFF
>.|TRBV6-5|.|TRBJ2-7
TGTGCCAGCGGAGGTTCCTCCTACGAGCAGTACTTC
CASGGSSYEQYF
>.|TRBV30|.|TRBJ1-3
TGTGCCTGGAGTCTGAATCGCGTAAACACCATATATTTT
CAWSLNRVNTIYF
>.|TRBV19|TRBD1|TRBJ1-2
TGTGCCAGTAGTACTAGGACAGGGAGGCGTTTTGATGGCTACACCTTC
CASSTRTGRRFDGYTF
>.|TRBV7-2|TRBD2|TRBJ2-5
TGTGCCAGCAGCCTCTCTAGCGGGAGGAGAGAGACCCAGTACTTC
CASSLSSGRRETQYF
>.|TRBV7-9|.|TRBJ1-1
TGTGCCAGCAGCTTAGTCCTGGGAGGCACTGAAGCTTTCTTT
CASSLVLGGTEAFF
>few|TRBV19|.|TRBJ2-1
TGTGCCAGTAGGGGAGACGGCTCCTACAATGAGCAGTTCTTC
CASRGDGSYNEQFF
>.|TRBV7-2|TRBD2|TRBJ2-3
TGTGCCAGCAGCCTACGACTAGCGGGTAGCACAGATACGCAGTATTTT
CASSLRLAGSTDTQYF
>.|TRBV10-3|TRBD2|TRBJ2-2
TGTGCCATCAGGGGACTAGCGGAGGCCAACACCGGGGAGCTGTTTTTT
CAIRGLAEANTGELFF
>.|TRBV19|.|TRBJ1-3
TGTGCCAGTAGTATACAAATAACCGCGGGAAACACCATATATTTT
CASSIQITAGNTIYF
>.|TRBV3-1/TRBV3-2|TRBD1|TRBJ1-5
TGTGCCAGCAGCCAGTCGGGACAGGGGGATCAGCCCCAGCATTTT
CASSQSGQGDQPQHF
>.|TRBV5-6|TRBD1|TRBJ1-2
TGTGCCAGCAGCTTGACCGGGGGACAGGGGTATGGCTACACCTTC
CASSLTGGQGYGYTF
>.|TRBV4-3|.|TRBJ2-3
TGCGCCAGCAGCCCTGACATATCTAGCACAGATACGCAGTATTTT
CASSPDISSTDTQYF
>few|TRBV19|.|TRBJ2-5
TGTGCCAGTAGTTCAACAGCTCAAGAGACCCAGTACTTC
CASSSTAQETQYF
>.|TRBV5-6|.|TRBJ2-3
TGTGCCAGCAGCGTAGGGGCTCACCAATACACAGATACGCAGTATTTT
CASSVGAHQYTDTQYF
>.|TRBV7-2|TRBD1|TRBJ2-3
TGTGCCAGCAGCTTAGTCGGGGCAGGGGGCGTCCCGAATACGCAGTATTTT
CASSLVGAGGVPNTQYF
>once|TRBV10-3|.|TRBJ2-3
TGTGCCATCAGTGAGGGCCAAAATACGCAGTATTTT
CAISEGQNTQYF
>.|TRBV27|.|TRBJ2-4
TGTGCCAGCAGCCCTGGACAAATAGCCAAAAACATTCAGTACTTC
CASSPGQIAKNIQYF
>.|TRBV29-1|.|TRBJ1-2
TGCAGCGTCACGGCCGGGGGGGACTATGGCTACACCTTC
CSVTAGGDYGYTF
>few|TRBV6-5|.|TRBJ2-5
TGTGCCAGCAGTTTCTCCGGGAGCACAATTCTGGCCCAGTACTTC
CASSFSGSTILAQYF
>.|TRBV6-1|.|TRBJ2-3
TGTGCCAGCAGTGAAGCGCGAGCGTTTGGGGGCCACACAGATACGCAGTATTTT
CASSEARAFGGHTDTQYF
>.|TRBV18|TRBD2|TRBJ2-7
TGTGCCAGCTCCGCCGGGCCTAGCGGTTCCTACGAGCAGTACTTC
CASSAGPSGSYEQYF
>.|TRBV11-2|.|TRBJ2-3
TGTGCCAGCAGTAATCGGGGTAACACAGATACGCAGTATTTT
CASSNRGNTDTQYF
>.|TRBV6-4|TRBD2|TRBJ2-7
TGTGCCAGCAGTCCACTAGCGGGAGTTCCCAACGAGCAGTACTTC
CASSPLAGVPNEQYF
>.|TRBV9|TRBD1|TRBJ1-1
TGTGCCAGCAGCCCCACAGGGGACTCCTACTCTGAAGCTTTCTTT
CASSPTGDSYSEAFF
>.|TRBV5-4|.|TRBJ1-3
TGTGCCAGCAGACCAGCAGGGACTGGAAACACCATATATTTT
CASRPAGTGNTIYF
>.|TRBV2|TRBD2|TRBJ2-7
TGTGCCAGCAGTGGTTTGCGGGGGGTCTCCTACGAGCAGTACTTC
CASSGLRGVSYEQYF
>.|TRBV5-5|.|TRBJ1-1
TGTGCCAGCAGACGAGGGCAGGTGAGGACTGAAGCTTTCTTT
CASRRGQVRTEAFF
>.|TRBV2|.|TRBJ1-4
TGTGCCAGCAGCGGGGACACAGGAAATGAAAAACTGTTTTTT
CASSGDTGNEKLFF
>.|TRBV5-1|TRBD1|TRBJ2-7
TGCGCCAGCAGCCCGGAGACAGGGAGATTCTACGAGCAGTACTTC
CASSPETGRFYEQYF
>.|TRBV6-1|.|TRBJ1-5
TGTGCCAGCAGTGATCTTGACTTAAATCAGCCCCAGCATTTT
CASSDLDLNQPQHF